This T cell receptor beta chain derives from a study of blood T cell repertoires in COVID-19. Across the study: Samples came from the United States, Italy and Spain, spanning acute and convalescent COVID-19. T cells, B-cell-depleted T cells, or PBMCs provided the cDNA or gDNA that served as material.

V trimming: 5 bases; J trimming: 2 bases; junction bases outside the gene matches: 11. The CDR3 contains 16 residues. Original handling: Nucleated cell number was recorded as an estimate derived from reference gene primer amplification. Measured with immunoSEQ multiplex PCR; TCRdb has only the in-frame clones, and not every one. The DNA gave D and trimming, while V, J and clone size come from that table. The data show 210,000 or so clones, with 88% seen just once and roughly 2.5% held by the top ten. The source material was peripheral blood. The sequence came from a woman aged 60-75 years with acute or convalescent COVID-19. The chain has TRBV6-7 and TRBJ2-7, with 8 nucleotides matching TRBD1. TRBV6-7 is an open reading frame whose function is uncertain. CDR3 region: CASSRRQGRGTYEQYF. CDR3 coding DNA: TGTGCCAGCAGTCGCCGACAGGGGAGAGGAACCTACGAGCAGTACTTC.